Included here is one T cell receptor (beta chain) sequence, with context. Between the trimmed V and J ends, which lost 8 bases and 9 bases, there was a span of 14 bases. This CDR3 is built from 12 residues. CDR1 and CDR2 (germline): LGHNT, FRNRAP. This specimen belongs to a study of blood T cell repertoires in COVID-19. As for the study in general: Both acute and convalescent COVID-19 samples were obtained from the United States, Italy and Spain. T cells, B-cell-depleted T cells, or PBMCs provided the cDNA or gDNA that served as material.

Under the authors' procedure: Nucleated cell number was recorded as an estimate derived from reference gene primer amplification. Produced via immunoSEQ multiplex PCR; TCRdb's table is partial and in-frame only. The V and J calls and clone size come from that table; D and trimming were worked out from the DNA. The profile shows some 250,000 clones, around 86% of them singletons. The TCR comes from a woman aged 70-85 years with active or convalescent COVID-19. The genes are TRBV12-5 and TRBJ2-1, with D perhaps matching TRBD2 (5 bases). Material: peripheral blood. This chain's CDR3 is CASQEPRGEQFF. CDR3 DNA sequence: TGTGCTAGTCAAGAACCCCGGGGTGAGCAGTTCTTC.